One sample yielded the 28 T cell receptor beta chains listed below, sequenced in a study of shared clonotypes between healthy human individuals. TCRdb's table, derived via immunoSEQ multiplex PCR, lists solely in-frame clones and lacks some. This table holds fewer than 1.8 million clones, around 98.5% found once. The material sequenced was naive CD4+ T cells sorted from blood. The subset: CD45RA+ positively selected. Receptors were obtained from a man younger than 40 in good health.

This chain joins TRBV10-3 and TRBJ2-1, with 12 bases matching TRBD2. CDR3 size: 16 residues. Germline trimming cut 9 bases from V and 0 bases from J; bases unmatched to any gene: 6. The germline CDR1 and CDR2 sequences are ENHRY and SYGVKD. This chain's CDR3 is CAIRLAGEVSYNEQFF. DNA of the CDR3: TGTGCCATTCGACTAGCGGGAGAAGTCTCCTACAATGAGCAGTTCTTC.

The chain couples TRBV6-1 to TRBJ1-2; D possibly corresponds to TRBD1 (5 bases). The ends were cut back, 6 bases at V and 4 bases at J, with 12 bases in the middle. From germline, CDR1 is MNHNS and CDR2 SASEGT. This CDR3 spans 13 amino acids. CDR3 bases: TGTGCCAGCAGAGAGGGGCGCGGCTATGGCTACACCTTC. It yields the protein CASREGRGYGYTF.

The V call is TRBV18, the J call TRBJ2-5; 8 bases agree with TRBD1. The ends lost 3 bases at V and 4 bases at J; junction bases unmatched: 7. The germline CDR1 and CDR2 sequences are KGHSH and LQKENI. The CDR3 covers 15 residues. CDR3 region: CASSPSGTGVETQYF. The CDR3 coding sequence is TGTGCCAGCTCACCTTCTGGGACAGGTGTAGAGACCCAGTACTTC.

CDR3 protein: CATQDSRDTGELFF. DNA of the CDR3: TGTGCCACTCAGGACAGTCGAGACACCGGGGAGCTGTTTTTT. The chain recombines TRBV6-6 with TRBJ2-2; maybe TRBD1 (6 bases). The V gene's germline CDR1 is MNHNY and CDR2 SVGAGI (reference sequence). Between the trimmed V and J ends, which lost 10 bases and 3 bases, there was a span of 15 bases. The CDR3 consists of 14 residues.

For this clone: The sample has other DNA sequences that encode this CDR3 too. The chain uses TRBV6-1 and TRBJ2-7, with a tentative D call TRBD1 (6 bases). The germline V gene encodes CDR1 MNHNS and CDR2 SASEGT. With 2 bases removed from V and 3 bases from J, the gap between germline ends came to 11 bases. The CDR3 length is 14 residues. CDR3 sequence reads: CASSELGQSYEQYF. Written as DNA, the CDR3 is TGTGCCAGCAGTGAACTGGGACAAAGCTACGAGCAGTACTTC.

On this clone: Other nucleotide sequences from this sample produce the same CDR3. V gene TRBV5-1 combines with J gene TRBJ2-7, with D maybe TRBD1 (6 bases). CDR1 is SGHRS, CDR2 YFSETQ, per germline. Trimming stripped 0 bases from V and 5 bases from J, with 9 bases between. CDR3 length: 13 amino acids. CDR3 sequence reads: CASSLGTANEQYF. The CDR3 DNA is TGCGCCAGCAGCTTGGGGACAGCTAACGAGCAGTACTTC.

This clone showed up just once. The J gene is TRBJ2-1, the V gene TRBV10-3; 12 nucleotides line up with TRBD2. Trimming cost V 0 bases and J 6 bases; bases outside gene matches: 6. CDR1 is ENHRY and CDR2 is SYGVKD in the germline V gene. The CDR3 has 17 amino acids. The CDR3 sequence: CAISESTLAGGTNEQFF. DNA for the CDR3: TGTGCCATCAGTGAGTCGACCCTAGCGGGAGGGACCAATGAGCAGTTCTTC.

V gene TRBV4-3 combines with J gene TRBJ2-5; perhaps TRBD1 as D (6 bases). Trimming removed 0 bases from V and 5 bases from J, with 10 bases in between. There are 14 residues in the CDR3. Germline-derived CDR1 and CDR2 are LGHNA and YSLEER. CDR3 protein: CASSQDGQGETQYF. The CDR3 DNA reads TGCGCCAGCAGCCAAGATGGGCAGGGGGAGACCCAGTACTTC.

V and J are TRBV13 and TRBJ2-2, with a weak D call TRBD2 (6 bases). This CDR3 has 15 amino acids. Trimming pared 0 bases from V and 6 bases from J, leaving 11 bases between. Germline CDR1 reads PRHDT; CDR2 reads FYEKMQ (reference sequence). As DNA, the CDR3 is TGTGCCAGCAGCTTAGGACCCCTAGCGTCCGGGGAGCTGTTTTTT. This gives the protein CASSLGPLASGELFF.

The chain couples TRBV5-4 to TRBJ2-3; weak D call: TRBD2 (7 bases). This CDR3 spans 16 amino acids. Germline V gene lookup returns CDR1 SGHNT and CDR2 YYREEE (reference sequence). V was cut by 4 bases and J by 4 bases, with 19 bases left in between. CDR3 residues: CASSPRQGGDPDTQYF. The CDR3 DNA is TGTGCCAGCAGCCCCCGACAAGGGGGGGATCCAGATACGCAGTATTTT.

The V gene is TRBV9, the J gene TRBJ2-1; D is possibly TRBD1 (6 bases). Trimming cost V 3 bases and J 5 bases, with 12 bases left between them. There are 14 residues in the CDR3. Germline assignment: CDR1 SGDLS and CDR2 YYNGEE. The CDR3 coding sequence is TGTGCCAGCAGCGCCCGACAGGATCACAATGAGCAGTTCTTC. It translates to CASSARQDHNEQFF.

The V call is TRBV20-1, the J call TRBJ2-2; D unresolved. This CDR3 contains 11 residues. V lost 3 bases to trimming and J lost 8 bases, with 7 bases between them. The germline gives CDR1 DFQATT, CDR2 SNEGSKA (reference sequence). The CDR3 region has the DNA TGCAGTGCTAGCAGCTGGGGGGAGCTGTTTTTT. Residues: CSASSWGELFF.

The chain combines TRBV30 with TRBJ2-5, with D perhaps TRBD1 or TRBD2 (6 bases each). The CDR3 extends over 15 amino acids. V dropped 3 bases and J dropped 2 bases, with 16 bases sitting between them. Germline V lookup: CDR1 GTSNPN, CDR2 SVGIG (reference sequence). Here the CDR3 DNA reads TGTGCCTGGAGAGGGGGGAGATGGGGGCAAGAGACCCAGTACTTC. It specifies CAWRGGRWGQETQYF.

The CDR3: CASSSELLGAGDTQYF. As DNA, the CDR3 is TGTGCCAGCAGCTCTGAACTGCTCGGGGCGGGGGATACGCAGTATTTT. The V and J genes are TRBV7-9 and TRBJ2-3, with D maybe TRBD2 (6 bases). V shed 4 bases and J shed 6 bases, with 20 bases lying between them. Looked up from germline, CDR1 is SEHNR and CDR2 is FQNEAQ (reference sequence). The CDR3 covers 16 residues.

The chain carries TRBV5-1 and TRBJ2-7, with D perhaps being TRBD1 or TRBD2 (5 bases each). The CDR3 has 16 amino acids. The V gene lost 0 bases and the J gene lost 2 bases, with 15 bases spanning the gap. The germline V gene has CDR1 SGHRS and CDR2 YFSETQ. As DNA, the CDR3 is TGCGCCAGCAGCTTGGTGGGACCCTCCTCCGCCTACGAGCAGTACTTC. Its translation is CASSLVGPSSAYEQYF.

J is TRBJ2-7 and V is TRBV27; D possibly corresponds to TRBD1 (7 bases). V was trimmed by 5 bases and J by 4 bases, leaving 15 bases between them. CDR3 length: 14 residues. Looked up from germline, CDR1 is MNHEY and CDR2 is SMNVEV (reference sequence). The CDR3 loop reads CASSIRQGGYEQYF. CDR3 sequence (DNA): TGTGCCAGCAGTATTCGACAGGGAGGTTACGAGCAGTACTTC.

V usage is TRBV28 and J usage is TRBJ2-7; TRBD2 matches 7 bases. The CDR3 spans 13 residues. J gave up 2 bases and V 7 bases, and 5 bases lay outside the gene matches. Germline V gives CDR1 MDHEN, CDR2 SYDVKM. CDR3 sequence (DNA): TGTGCCAGCACTCTAGCGGCCCCCTACGAGCAGTACTTC. The encoded protein is CASTLAAPYEQYF.

In this sample, this clone turned up a few times. This chain joins TRBV9 and TRBJ1-4, with 7 bases fitting TRBD1. This CDR3 contains 15 residues. CDR1 and CDR2 (germline): SGDLS, YYNGEE. Trimming cost V 2 bases and J 4 bases; bases outside gene matches: 5. CDR3 DNA sequence: TGTGCCAGCAGCGTGAGGGACAGTCATAATGAAAAACTGTTTTTT. Translation: CASSVRDSHNEKLFF.

This clone showed up just once. This chain links TRBV7-2 with TRBJ1-1, with D possibly being TRBD1 (5 bases). The CDR3 contains 14 residues. Trimming removed 5 bases from V and 4 bases from J, with 14 bases in between. Germline CDR1 reads SGHTA; CDR2 reads FQGNSA. In DNA form, the CDR3 reads TGTGCCAGCAGCCCTGGGGCAGCGATCACTGAAGCTTTCTTT. This encodes CASSPGAAITEAFF.

The chain uses TRBV15 and TRBJ2-7, with 10 nucleotides matching TRBD2. The CDR3 spans 13 residues. From germline, CDR1 is LNHNV and CDR2 YYDKDF (reference sequence). Unmatched junction bases numbered 2, after V lost 6 bases and J lost 3 bases. DNA for the CDR3: TGTGCCACCAGTGAGCGGGAGGGCTACGAGCAGTACTTC. Its protein is CATSEREGYEQYF.

The chain has TRBV11-2 and TRBJ2-5; 9 nucleotides align to TRBD1. Germline trimming cut 5 bases from V and 5 bases from J; bases unmatched to any gene: 15. Germline V gene lookup returns CDR1 SGHAT and CDR2 FQNNGV. The CDR3 loop spans 17 amino acids. The CDR3 spells CASSLLSGTGTIETQYF. CDR3 sequence (DNA): TGTGCCAGCAGCCTATTATCTGGGACAGGGACAATTGAGACCCAGTACTTC. Drawing the rest from reference TRBV11-2 and TRBJ2-5, the complete variable domain is EAGVAQSPRYKIIEKRQSVAFWCNPISGHATLYWYQQILGQGPKLLIQFQNNGVVDDSQLPKDRFSAERLKGVDSTLKIQPAKLEDSAVYLCASSLLSGTGTIETQYFGPGTRLLVL.

V usage is TRBV9 and J usage is TRBJ2-3, with 7 positions matching TRBD1. With 0 bases clipped from V and 4 bases from J, the junction kept 8 bases outside the gene matches. The CDR3 extends over 16 amino acids. Per the germline V gene, CDR1 is SGDLS and CDR2 is YYNGEE. This CDR3 reads CASSVDPTGLADTQYF. As DNA, the CDR3 is TGTGCCAGCAGCGTAGACCCGACAGGGTTGGCAGATACGCAGTATTTT.

The rearrangement joins TRBV15 to TRBJ2-7; D may be TRBD1 or TRBD2 (5 bases each). The V gene's germline CDR1 is LNHNV and CDR2 YYDKDF (reference sequence). This CDR3 contains 14 residues. V lost 4 bases and J 3 bases, leaving 13 bases between the germline ends. In DNA form, the CDR3 reads TGTGCCACCAGCAAGCAAACAGGACTCTACGAGCAGTACTTC. Encoded protein: CATSKQTGLYEQYF.

The chain is built from TRBV9 and TRBJ2-1; D unclear. Trimming cost V 0 bases and J 3 bases, with 10 bases left between them. The CDR3 runs 15 residues. From germline, CDR1 is SGDLS and CDR2 YYNGEE. This chain's CDR3 is CASSVGPAYYNEQFF. CDR3 DNA sequence: TGTGCCAGCAGCGTAGGCCCAGCTTACTACAATGAGCAGTTCTTC. Full variable domain (remainder filled in from reference TRBV9 and TRBJ2-1): DSGVTQTPKHLITATGQRVTLRCSPRSGDLSVYWYQQSLDQGLQFLIQYYNGEERAKGNILERFSAQQFPDLHSELNLSSLELGDSALYFCASSVGPAYYNEQFFGPGTRLTVL.

This chain links TRBV30 with TRBJ1-5, with D perhaps TRBD1 (6 bases). The CDR3 has 13 amino acids. Germline V CDR1 and CDR2: GTSNPN, SVGIG (reference sequence). The V end lost 0 bases, the J end lost 6 bases, and 9 bases lay between the germline ends. The CDR3 DNA reads TGTGCCTGGAGTGTCGGGGGGGCTCAGCCCCAGCATTTT. Translation: CAWSVGGAQPQHF.

This chain connects TRBV5-4 to TRBJ2-5; 7 bases align to TRBD2. Germline trimming cut 0 bases from V and 3 bases from J; bases unmatched to any gene: 8. Germline V gives CDR1 SGHNT, CDR2 YYREEE (reference sequence). The CDR3 sequence is 16 residues long. The CDR3 sequence is CASSLGARTRKETQYF. The CDR3 nucleotides are TGTGCCAGCAGCTTGGGAGCAAGGACTAGAAAAGAGACCCAGTACTTC.

CDR3 amino acids: CASSPLARLAGGRGEQYF. CDR3 nucleotides: TGTGCCAGCTCACCACTCGCCAGACTAGCGGGAGGCCGGGGGGAGCAGTACTTC. V usage is TRBV18 and J usage is TRBJ2-7; TRBD2 aligns across 13 bases. From germline, CDR1 is KGHSH and CDR2 LQKENI. The CDR3 is 18 residues long. V lost 1 base to trimming and J lost 7 bases; unmatched junction nucleotides: 13. The entire variable domain, with the rest obtained from reference TRBV18 and TRBJ2-7, is as follows: NAGVMQNPRHLVRRRGQEARLRCSPMKGHSHVYWYRQLPEEGLKFMVYLQKENIIDESGMPKERFSAEFPKEGPSILRIQQVVRGDSAAYFCASSPLARLAGGRGEQYFGPGTRLTVT.

This clone was seen just once. The genes are TRBV5-1 and TRBJ1-3; the D is unclear. CDR1 is SGHRS, CDR2 YFSETQ, per germline. V was trimmed by 5 bases and J by 1 base, leaving 13 bases between them. The CDR3 has 15 residues. The CDR3 DNA sequence: TGCGCCAGCAGTCCAGGCGAACCTTCTGGAAACACCATATATTTT. Amino acid sequence: CASSPGEPSGNTIYF.